Listed below are T cell receptor beta chains from one sample, sequenced in a study of blood T cell repertoires in COVID-19. The data were produced by immunoSEQ multiplex PCR, yet TCRdb's version contains in-frame clones alone and is incomplete. Of 380,000 or so clones in the sample, 81% are singletons; the top ten hold roughly 1.1%. The specimen sequenced was peripheral blood. Every receptor here comes from a human donor with acute or convalescent COVID-19. The donor label of this sample is uncertain. The CDR3 runs from the conserved cysteine through the conserved F or W. A D gene is named only where the DNA matches it firmly. The listing skips clone size in some rows; elsewhere it reads once, few, many or a size class.

CSVTEQGRNTIYF,TGCAGCGTTACCGAACAGGGGAGAAACACCATATATTTT,once,TRBJ1-3,TRBV29-1,TRBD1
CASSQGFRTGRWYGYTF,TGTGCCAGTAGCCAAGGATTTCGGACAGGGCGATGGTATGGCTACACCTTC,once,TRBJ1-2,TRBV3-1/TRBV3-2,TRBD1
CASRRERTTQSSYNEQFF,TGTGCTAGCAGGCGGGAGCGGACTACCCAGAGCTCCTACAATGAGCAGTTCTTC,few,TRBJ2-1,TRBV2,TRBD2
CSVELGPGEGYTF,TGCAGCGTTGAATTAGGCCCGGGGGAAGGCTACACCTTC,-,TRBJ1-2,TRBV29-1,-
CASSGLGAPTDTQYF,TGCGCCAGCAGCGGTCTAGGGGCCCCCACAGATACGCAGTATTTT,-,TRBJ2-3,TRBV5-1,-
CASSYSDRVRGYTF,TGTGCCAGCAGTTACTCGGACAGGGTACGTGGCTACACCTTC,-,TRBJ1-2,TRBV6-2/TRBV6-3,TRBD1
CATLINTEAFF,TGTGCCACCCTTATAAACACTGAAGCTTTCTTT,-,TRBJ1-1,TRBV27,-
CSARGNYEQYF,TGCAGTGCTAGAGGTAACTACGAGCAGTACTTC,-,TRBJ2-7,TRBV20-1,-
CASSYARAQGYNEQFF,TGTGCCAGCAGTTACGCCCGCGCCCAGGGGTACAATGAGCAGTTCTTC,-,TRBJ2-1,TRBV6-5,-
CASSPREGNNEQFF,TGTGCCAGCTCACCACGGGAGGGGAATAATGAGCAGTTCTTC,-,TRBJ2-1,TRBV18,TRBD2
CASSFWSGGVTRYEQYF,TGTGCCAGCAGTTTTTGGAGCGGGGGGGTTACTAGGTACGAGCAGTACTTC,-,TRBJ2-7,TRBV28,TRBD2
CASRIANTEAFF,TGTGCCAGCAGAATAGCGAACACTGAAGCTTTCTTT,-,TRBJ1-1,TRBV12-3/TRBV12-4,-
CASRGSGGGDTQYF,TGTGCCAGCAGGGGTAGCGGGGGTGGAGATACGCAGTATTTT,-,TRBJ2-3,TRBV3-1/TRBV3-2,TRBD2
CASSSRGSNQPQHF,TGTGCCAGCAGCTCCAGGGGGAGCAATCAGCCCCAGCATTTT,-,TRBJ1-5,TRBV5-5,TRBD1
CASSSRVLNYGYTF,TGTGCCAGCAGTTCCCGGGTGTTAAACTATGGCTACACCTTC,-,TRBJ1-2,TRBV28,-
CASSPRLDTQYF,TGTGCCAGCAGTCCCCGACTAGATACGCAGTATTTT,-,TRBJ2-3,TRBV12-3/TRBV12-4,-
CASSPTLESTDTQYF,TGTGCCAGCTCACCCACCCTAGAATCCACAGATACGCAGTATTTT,-,TRBJ2-3,TRBV18,-
CASSQLGQGASEQYF,TGTGCCAGCAGCCAATTGGGACAGGGGGCGAGCGAGCAGTACTTC,-,TRBJ2-7,TRBV3-1/TRBV3-2,TRBD1
CASSPWRADEKEQFF,TGTGCCAGCAGTCCGTGGCGGGCCGACGAGAAGGAGCAGTTCTTC,-,TRBJ2-1,TRBV27,-
CASRLGAFSGNTIYF,TGTGCCAGCAGGCTAGGGGCTTTCTCTGGAAACACCATATATTTT,-,TRBJ1-3,TRBV6-5,-
CASSSDRGVNTEAFF,TGTGCCAGCAGTTCCGACCGGGGTGTGAACACTGAAGCTTTCTTT,-,TRBJ1-1,TRBV6-4,-
CASSLSGVRGTDTQYF,TGCGCCAGCAGCTTGTCGGGAGTGCGGGGCACAGATACGCAGTATTTT,-,TRBJ2-3,TRBV5-1,-
CASSEEGLAGNEQFF,TGTGCCAGCAGTGAGGAGGGGCTAGCAGGCAATGAGCAGTTCTTC,-,TRBJ2-1,TRBV6-4,-
CASSVSAGVVETQYF,TGTGCCAGCAGCGTATCGGCCGGGGTAGTAGAGACCCAGTACTTC,-,TRBJ2-5,TRBV9,-
CASRRGSEGNQPQHF,TGTGCCAGCAGGAGGGGGAGTGAGGGCAATCAGCCCCAGCATTTT,-,TRBJ1-5,TRBV6-5,-
CASSYARIAYNEQFF,TGTGCCAGCAGTTACGCGCGGATAGCCTACAATGAGCAGTTCTTC,-,TRBJ2-1,TRBV6-5,-